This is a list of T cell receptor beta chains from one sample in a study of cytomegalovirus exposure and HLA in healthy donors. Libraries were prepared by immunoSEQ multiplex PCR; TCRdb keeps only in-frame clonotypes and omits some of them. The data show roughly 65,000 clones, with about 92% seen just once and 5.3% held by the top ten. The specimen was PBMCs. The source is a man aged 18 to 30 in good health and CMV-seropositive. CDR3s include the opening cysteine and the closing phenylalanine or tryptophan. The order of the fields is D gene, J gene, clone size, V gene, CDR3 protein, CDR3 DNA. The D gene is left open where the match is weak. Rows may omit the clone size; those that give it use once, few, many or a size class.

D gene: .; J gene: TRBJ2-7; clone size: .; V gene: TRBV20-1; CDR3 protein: CSGIAQEQYF; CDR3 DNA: TGCAGTGGTATAGCGCAAGAGCAGTACTTC
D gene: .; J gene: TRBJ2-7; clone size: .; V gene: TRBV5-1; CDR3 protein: CASSSQGIVYEQYF; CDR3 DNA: TGCGCCAGCAGCTCACAGGGAATTGTTTACGAGCAGTACTTC
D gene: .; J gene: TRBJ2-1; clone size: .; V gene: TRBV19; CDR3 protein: CASSISWREQFF; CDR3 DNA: TGTGCCAGTAGTATCTCCTGGAGGGAGCAGTTCTTC
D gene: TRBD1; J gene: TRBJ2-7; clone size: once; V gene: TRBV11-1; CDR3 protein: CASSKTGQGGGYEQYF; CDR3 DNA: TGTGCCAGCAGCAAAACGGGACAGGGAGGTGGGTACGAGCAGTACTTC
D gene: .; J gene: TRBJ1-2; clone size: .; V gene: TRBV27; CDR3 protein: CASSSADRYGYTF; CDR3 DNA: TGTGCCAGCAGTTCGGCGGATAGATATGGCTACACCTTC
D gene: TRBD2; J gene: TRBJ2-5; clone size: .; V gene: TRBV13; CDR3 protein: CASSVGQLAVETQYF; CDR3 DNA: TGTGCCAGCAGCGTTGGGCAACTAGCGGTAGAGACCCAGTACTTC
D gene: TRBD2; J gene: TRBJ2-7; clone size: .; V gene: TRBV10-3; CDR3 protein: CAIGTSGNSYEQYF; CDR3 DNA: TGTGCCATTGGGACTAGCGGCAACTCCTACGAGCAGTACTTC
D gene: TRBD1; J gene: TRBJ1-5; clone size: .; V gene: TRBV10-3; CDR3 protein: CAISESKTGDQPQHF; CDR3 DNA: TGTGCCATCAGTGAGTCGAAGACAGGGGACCAGCCCCAGCATTTT
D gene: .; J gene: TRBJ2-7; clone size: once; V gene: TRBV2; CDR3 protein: CASREGQTYEQYF; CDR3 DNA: TGTGCCAGCAGGGAGGGACAGACCTACGAGCAGTACTTC
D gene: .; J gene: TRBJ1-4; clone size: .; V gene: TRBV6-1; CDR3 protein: CASSDANGEKLFF; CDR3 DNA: TGTGCCAGCAGTGATGCGAATGGTGAAAAACTGTTTTTT
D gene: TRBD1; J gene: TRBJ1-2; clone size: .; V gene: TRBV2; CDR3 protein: CASSGGQGAFGYTF; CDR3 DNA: TGTGCCAGCAGTGGGGGGCAGGGGGCCTTTGGCTACACCTTC
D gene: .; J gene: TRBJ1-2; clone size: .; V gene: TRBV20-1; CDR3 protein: CSASGTYGYTF; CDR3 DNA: TGCAGTGCCAGTGGGACTTATGGCTACACCTTC
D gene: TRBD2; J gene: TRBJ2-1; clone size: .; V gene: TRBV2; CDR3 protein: CASSPPLAGADNEQFF; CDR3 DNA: TGTGCCAGCAGCCCTCCTCTAGCGGGGGCCGACAATGAGCAGTTCTTC
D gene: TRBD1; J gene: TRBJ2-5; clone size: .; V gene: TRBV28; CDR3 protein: CASSIGQEETQYF; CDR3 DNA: TGTGCCAGCAGTATAGGACAGGAAGAGACCCAGTACTTC
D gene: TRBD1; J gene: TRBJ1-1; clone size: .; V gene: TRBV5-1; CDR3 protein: CASSRFKDRAEGTEAFF; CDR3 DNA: TGCGCCAGCAGCCGATTCAAGGACAGGGCGGAGGGCACTGAAGCTTTCTTT
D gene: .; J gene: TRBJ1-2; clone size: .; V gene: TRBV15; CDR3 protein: CATTAGNRLYGYTF; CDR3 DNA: TGTGCCACCACTGCCGGTAACAGGCTTTATGGCTACACCTTC